These 23 T cell receptor beta chains were sequenced from one sample in a study of early T cells in non-severe SARS-CoV-2 infection listed by TCRdb under 2021. Libraries were constructed by 5' RACE. Instrument used: NextSeq 500. TCRdb handled the public reads itself, with Q25 trimming in fastp and clone calling in MiXCR, and kept productive beta chains. Each entry merges the rows of one CDR3 protein and shows their most common DNA and genes. For this sample the table gives about 66,000 distinct CDR3 sequences, of which just over 20% were detected only once. Approximately 15% of the sample is in the top ten clones. The sample was whole blood, taken at baseline. The source is an adult who was a healthcare worker with PCR-confirmed SARS-CoV-2 infection or an uninfected control (not recorded which).

This chain joins TRBV9 and TRBJ1-1; D is uncertain. From germline, CDR1 is SGDLS and CDR2 YYNGEE. Trimming cost V 4 bases and J 2 bases, with 15 bases left between them. CDR3 size: 15 residues. CDR3 region: CASSYTPEANTEAFF. The CDR3 coding sequence is TGTGCCAGCAGCTATACCCCCGAGGCAAACACTGAAGCTTTCTTT.

V is TRBV7-9 and J is TRBJ1-5; 9 positions agree with TRBD1. This CDR3 contains 14 residues. The germline V gene has CDR1 SEHNR and CDR2 FQNEAQ (reference sequence). V was clipped by 4 bases and J by 4 bases; unmatched bases: 2. CDR3 loop: CASSSTGGNQPQHF. DNA for the CDR3: TGTGCCAGCAGCTCGACAGGGGGTAATCAGCCCCAGCATTTT.

This clonotype was recorded a few times. This chain uses TRBV6-5 with TRBJ2-7; D is perhaps TRBD2 (6 bases). V shed 6 bases and J shed 2 bases, with 20 bases lying between them. The germline gives CDR1 MNHEY, CDR2 SVGAGI. The CDR3 has 16 amino acids. DNA of the CDR3: TGTGCCAGCAGCCACGCCAGTAAGCGGGCCGCCTACGAGCAGTACTTC. Protein sequence: CASSHASKRAAYEQYF.

This clonotype turned up a few times. The chain has TRBV5-4 and TRBJ1-2, with D perhaps TRBD1 (5 bases). V lost 4 bases and J 0 bases, leaving 13 bases between the germline ends. The CDR3 is 15 residues long. Germline assignment: CDR1 SGHNT and CDR2 YYREEE (reference sequence). CDR3 residues: CASSPSGTTNYGYTF. The CDR3 nucleotides are TGTGCCAGCAGCCCCTCCGGGACGACTAACTATGGCTACACCTTC.

In regard to this clonotype: A read error may produce the germline difference seen at one junction end. The V gene is TRBV12-3 or TRBV12-4, the J gene TRBJ1-1; TRBD1 matches 9 bases. CDR3 length: 15 amino acids. Here the CDR3 DNA reads TGTGCCAGCAGTTTGGGCCGGACAGGGGTCACTGTAGCTTTCTTT. Translation: CASSLGRTGVTVAFF.

V and J are TRBV7-6 and TRBJ2-7; a possible D gene is TRBD2 (6 bases). Deletions cut 3 bases from V and 7 bases from J, with 13 bases between. Per germline, CDR1 SGHVS and CDR2 FNYEAQ. The CDR3 sequence is 13 residues long. The CDR3 sequence is CASSLVRAGEQYF. CDR3 sequence (DNA): TGTGCCAGCAGCTTGGTCAGGGCGGGAGAGCAGTACTTC.

Points on this clonotype: Possible read error: a much larger clone is one base away. This chain uses TRBV3-1 with TRBJ2-3, with D unclear. Between the trimmed V and J ends, which lost 0 bases and 0 bases, there was a span of 1 base. In germline, CDR1 is LGHDT, CDR2 YNNKEL (reference sequence). The CDR3 spans 13 residues. The CDR3 loop reads CASSQDSTDTQYF. DNA of the CDR3: TGTGCCAGCAGCCAAGATAGCACAGATACGCAGTATTTT.

This clonotype was counted between two and nine times. V usage is TRBV12-3 or TRBV12-4 and J usage is TRBJ1-6; D gene uncertain. This CDR3 contains 11 residues. The V end lost 2 bases, the J end lost 14 bases, and 7 bases lay between the germline ends. Written as DNA, the CDR3 is TGTGCCAGCAGTTTACGGGGATCCCTCCACTTT. It encodes CASSLRGSLHF.

This clonotype has more than one count but fewer than ten. The chain is built from TRBV7-2 and TRBJ1-2; 8 bases match TRBD1. Trimming removed 5 bases from V and 6 bases from J; junction bases left unmatched: 5. Germline CDR1 is SGHTA and CDR2 is FQGNSA. This CDR3 comprises 13 residues. This CDR3 reads CASSRDRGDGYTF. The DNA of the CDR3 is TGTGCCAGCAGCAGAGACAGGGGAGATGGCTACACCTTC.

The V call is TRBV10-1, the J call TRBJ2-5; no clear D gene. Germline V gene lookup returns CDR1 WNHNN and CDR2 SYGVQD (reference sequence). This CDR3 has 13 residues. Trimming stripped 4 bases from V and 1 base from J, with 7 bases between. CDR3 region: CASSVGTQETQYF. CDR3 coding DNA: TGCGCCAGCAGTGTCGGAACCCAAGAGACCCAGTACTTC.

This chain links TRBV20-1 with TRBJ2-1; D is possibly TRBD2 (7 bases). This CDR3 spans 14 amino acids. Per germline, CDR1 DFQATT and CDR2 SNEGSKA (reference sequence). Trimming left V 3 bases short and J 10 bases short, with 19 bases between. Here the CDR3 DNA reads TGCAGTGCTAGCGGGGGGCCCCTGGAGGGAGAGCAGTTCTTC. Residues: CSASGGPLEGEQFF.

This CDR3 is CASSYSRTGTEAFF. The CDR3 coding sequence is TGTGCCAGCAGTTACTCGAGGACCGGCACTGAAGCTTTCTTT. The chain couples TRBV6-6 to TRBJ1-1; D is unclear. The germline V gene has CDR1 MNHNY and CDR2 SVGAGI (reference sequence). The CDR3 is 14 residues long. Between the trimmed V and J ends, which lost 0 bases and 4 bases, there was a span of 9 bases.

This rearrangement joins TRBV6-1 to TRBJ1-5; D uncertain. Germline V lookup: CDR1 MNHNS, CDR2 SASEGT. The CDR3 covers 14 residues. V dropped 6 bases and J dropped 0 bases, with 9 bases sitting between them. The CDR3 loop is CASRAGISNQPQHF. CDR3 DNA sequence: TGTGCCAGCAGGGCAGGTATTAGCAATCAGCCCCAGCATTTT.

This clonotype was counted only a few times. The chain couples TRBV2 to TRBJ1-2; no firm D call. Germline CDR1 reads SNHLY; CDR2 reads FYNNEI. CDR3 length equals 13 residues. With 2 bases removed from V and 4 bases from J, the gap between germline ends came to 8 bases. The CDR3 sequence is CASSEITSYGYTF. DNA for the CDR3: TGTGCCAGCAGTGAAATCACAAGCTATGGCTACACCTTC.

V gene TRBV7-3 combines with J gene TRBJ2-2; TRBD1 is a possible D gene (5 bases). V was pared by 5 bases and J by 4 bases, with 11 bases between. This CDR3 has 14 residues. Germline V lookup: CDR1 SGHTA, CDR2 FQGTGA. The CDR3 region has the DNA TGTGCCAGCAGCCAGTCCCAGGGCACCGGGGAGCTGTTTTTT. Protein: CASSQSQGTGELFF. The whole variable domain, filled in from reference TRBV7-3 and TRBJ2-2, reads GAGVSQTPSNKVTEKGKYVELRCDPISGHTALYWYRQSLGQGPEFLIYFQGTGAADDSGLPNDRFFAVRPEGSVSTLKIQRTERGDSAVYLCASSQSQGTGELFFGEGSRLTVL.

In this sample, this clonotype turned up a few times. J is TRBJ1-5 and V is TRBV7-2; no firm D call. The germline gives CDR1 SGHTA, CDR2 FQGNSA. CDR3 length: 13 residues. V lost 5 bases, J lost 5 bases, and 10 bases lay in between. The CDR3 DNA reads as TGTGCCAGCAGCAGCTGGGGAGATCAGCCCCAGCATTTT. It is translated as CASSSWGDQPQHF. The full variable domain, rest sourced from reference TRBV7-2 and TRBJ1-5, is GAGVSQSPSNKVTEKGKDVELRCDPISGHTALYWYRQSLGQGLEFLIYFQGNSAPDKSGLPSDRFSAERTGGSVSTLTIQRTQQEDSAVYLCASSSWGDQPQHFGDGTRLSIL.

This rearrangement joins TRBV11-2 to TRBJ2-1; TRBD2 is a possible D gene (6 bases). Germline V gene data show CDR1 as SGHAT and CDR2 as FQNNGV. CDR3 size: 15 residues. V lost 2 bases and J 1 base, leaving 9 bases between the germline ends. As DNA, the CDR3 is TGTGCCAGCAGCTTACTCCGGGGGTCCTACAATGAGCAGTTCTTC. Amino acids: CASSLLRGSYNEQFF.

The chain couples TRBV11-2 to TRBJ2-5; D could derive from TRBD1 or TRBD2 (5 bases each). Trimming took off 7 bases at V and 5 bases at J, with 20 bases between the two ends. The CDR3 sequence is 15 residues long. In germline, CDR1 is SGHAT, CDR2 FQNNGV. The CDR3 region is CASTRARGLPETQYF. CDR3 coding DNA: TGTGCCAGCACCAGGGCCCGGGGTCTCCCGGAGACCCAGTACTTC.

This clonotype was seen only a few times. The chain employs TRBV20-1 and TRBJ2-7; tentative D call: TRBD1 (6 bases). V was trimmed by 0 bases and J by 0 bases, leaving 9 bases between them. The germline CDR1 and CDR2 sequences are DFQATT and SNEGSKA (reference sequence). This CDR3 spans 14 amino acids. The DNA for the CDR3 is TGCAGTGCTAGAGATTACAGGGACTCCTACGAGCAGTACTTC. It codes for CSARDYRDSYEQYF.

The chain recombines TRBV15 with TRBJ2-3, with D perhaps matching TRBD1 or TRBD2 (5 bases each). The CDR3 length is 17 residues. V was trimmed by 3 bases and J by 2 bases, leaving 18 bases between them. CDR1 is LNHNV, CDR2 YYDKDF, per germline (reference sequence). The CDR3 sequence: CATSRMGVLRDTDTQYF. The DNA for the CDR3 is TGTGCCACCAGCAGGATGGGGGTTCTCAGGGACACAGATACGCAGTATTTT. Together with reference TRBV15 and TRBJ2-3, the CDR3 gives the full variable domain: DAMVIQNPRYQVTQFGKPVTLSCSQTLNHNVMYWYQQKSSQAPKLLFHYYDKDFNNEADTPDNFQSRRPNTSFCFLDIRSPGLGDTAMYLCATSRMGVLRDTDTQYFGPGTRLTVL.

This clonotype has just a few counts. The V gene is TRBV6-5, the J gene TRBJ2-1; D may be TRBD2 (5 bases). This CDR3 has 11 residues. CDR1 and CDR2 (germline): MNHEY, SVGAGI. Deletions cut 9 bases from V and 8 bases from J, with 11 bases between. DNA for the CDR3: TGTGCCAGGAGGGAGAAGGATGAGCAGTTCTTC. Its protein is CARREKDEQFF.

The chain carries TRBV7-8 and TRBJ1-5, with D unclear. The CDR3 length is 13 residues. CDR1 and CDR2 from the germline V gene are SGHVS and FQNEAQ. V was cut by 2 bases and J by 9 bases, with 11 bases left in between. The CDR3 DNA sequence: TGTGCCAGCAGCTTAAGGGCCCGCCGGCCCCAGCATTTT. This encodes CASSLRARRPQHF.

This clonotype was seen a handful of times. CDR3: CASSSPPGNEQFF. The CDR3 DNA sequence: TGTGCCAGCAGTTCCCCCCCGGGAAATGAGCAGTTCTTC. The J gene is TRBJ2-1, the V gene TRBV6-2 or TRBV6-3; a weak D match, TRBD2 (5 bases). V was clipped by 4 bases and J by 7 bases, with 11 bases between them. CDR1 is MNHEY and CDR2 is SVGEGT in the germline V gene. This CDR3 has 13 residues.